This TCR beta chain was sequenced for a study of blood T cell repertoires in COVID-19. The CDR3 is 15 residues long. V trimming: 6 bases; J trimming: 6 bases; junction bases outside the gene matches: 9. CDR1 and CDR2 from the germline V gene are LNHDA and SQIVND (reference sequence). Clones were sequenced by immunoSEQ multiplex PCR, and TCRdb holds only the in-frame ones, with some missing. Of 150,000 to 200,000 clones listed, 84% are singletons. Sequencing was carried out using peripheral blood. This receptor was obtained from a woman aged 80 or over with COVID-19, enrolled during active disease. V and J are TRBV19 and TRBJ2-1, with TRBD2 matching 9 bases. CDR3 DNA sequence: TGTGCCAGTAGGTACGCGGGAGGGCCTAGCAATGAGCAGTTCTTC. It translates to CASRYAGGPSNEQFF.